What follows are 29 T cell receptor beta chains derived from one specimen sequenced in a study of identical twins. TCRdb redid the calling of the 5' RACE reads with MiXCR, one entry per CDR3 protein. The table has a few hundred thousand distinct CDR3 sequences, roughly an eighth seen once. These data also featured in a second study, about yellow fever vaccine responses in identical twins.

The sequenced sample was CD4+ T cells sorted from blood. These receptors were collected from a woman between 18 and 29 years old in good health.

The rearrangement links TRBV4-1 to TRBJ2-4; D possibly corresponds to TRBD1 (6 bases). The germline V gene has CDR1 MGHRA and CDR2 YSYEKL. V was clipped by 0 bases and J by 5 bases, with 14 bases between them. The CDR3 length is 16 residues. CDR3 loop: CASSQDTGMSQNIQYF. The CDR3 DNA reads as TGCGCCAGCAGCCAAGACACAGGGATGTCTCAAAACATTCAGTACTTC.

Only a few counts were recorded for this clonotype. The chain has TRBV7-9 and TRBJ2-7; no firm D call. V was pared by 1 base and J by 0 bases, with 10 bases between. This CDR3 is built from 15 residues. Germline CDR1 is SEHNR and CDR2 is FQNEAQ (reference sequence). This CDR3 is CASSLEAGFSYEQYF. CDR3 nucleotides: TGTGCCAGCAGCTTAGAGGCCGGATTCTCCTACGAGCAGTACTTC.

This clonotype was counted at least ten times. This chain uses TRBV19 with TRBJ2-2; D is perhaps TRBD1 or TRBD2 (6 bases each). This CDR3 spans 16 amino acids. V lost 4 bases and J 3 bases, leaving 15 bases between the germline ends. CDR1 is LNHDA, CDR2 SQIVND, per germline (reference sequence). This chain's CDR3 is CASSRAEGGYTGELFF. CDR3 coding DNA: TGTGCCAGTAGTAGAGCCGAAGGGGGGTACACCGGGGAGCTGTTTTTT.

This clonotype was detected only a few times. The chain carries TRBV12-3 or TRBV12-4 and TRBJ2-7; 10 positions match TRBD2. The CDR3 has 14 amino acids. The J segment lost 0 bases and the V segment lost 5 bases, leaving 1 base of the junction unmatched. The CDR3 DNA is TGTGCCAGCAGTAGCGGGGGGGTCTCCTACGAGCAGTACTTC. It is translated as CASSSGGVSYEQYF.

The chain employs TRBV7-6 and TRBJ2-3, with D hard to call. The CDR3 is 15 amino acids. V lost 1 base, J lost 4 bases, and 12 bases lay in between. Germline-derived CDR1 and CDR2 are SGHVS and FNYEAQ. CDR3 amino acids: CASSLVGYRSDTQYF. CDR3 DNA: TGTGCCAGCAGCTTAGTGGGTTACCGCTCAGATACGCAGTATTTT.

The chain couples TRBV5-1 to TRBJ2-7, with D unresolved. Deletions cut 0 bases from V and 2 bases from J, with 12 bases between. The CDR3 covers 15 residues. The germline V gene has CDR1 SGHRS and CDR2 YFSETQ. The CDR3 loop reads CASSLGVPGAYEQYF. The DNA for the CDR3 is TGCGCCAGCAGCTTGGGGGTCCCCGGAGCCTACGAGCAGTACTTC.

The genes are TRBV11-2 and TRBJ2-4, with 11 bases that match TRBD2. This CDR3 contains 14 residues. V lost 5 bases and J lost 8; bases outside the gene matches: 5. The germline gives CDR1 SGHAT, CDR2 FQNNGV. The CDR3, as DNA: TGTGCCAGCAGCGGCATTAGCGGGAGGGACATTCAGTACTTC. This sequence encodes CASSGISGRDIQYF.

The chain is built from TRBV7-2 and TRBJ2-5; D unclear. Germline lookup yields CDR1 SGHTA and CDR2 FQGNSA. The CDR3 is 15 amino acids. The V and J ends lost 5 bases and 4 bases respectively, with 17 bases between them. The CDR3, as DNA: TGTGCCAGCAGCCCCCGACCCGGAAGGATAGAGACCCAGTACTTC. This sequence encodes CASSPRPGRIETQYF.

The chain joins TRBV20-1 to TRBJ2-3, with 9 bases that match TRBD2. Germline-derived CDR1 and CDR2 are DFQATT and SNEGSKA (reference sequence). This CDR3 is built from 15 residues. With V trimmed by 1 base and J by 8 bases, 10 bases remained unmatched. CDR3 coding DNA: TGCAGTGCTAGAGGGAATGCGCGGGGGGGCTTTACGCAGTATTTT. Translated: CSARGNARGGFTQYF.

This clonotype showed up just a few times. The chain uses TRBV20-1 and TRBJ1-1; D is ambiguous. V lost 0 bases to trimming and J lost 8 bases, with 7 bases between them. The CDR3 consists of 11 residues. Germline lookup yields CDR1 DFQATT and CDR2 SNEGSKA (reference sequence). DNA for the CDR3: TGCAGTGCTAGAGATCCCAGCGAAGCTTTCTTT. As protein: CSARDPSEAFF.

The rearrangement links TRBV30 to TRBJ2-7; no clear D. Germline V CDR1 and CDR2: GTSNPN, SVGIG (reference sequence). The CDR3 is made up of 13 amino acids. V was cut by 0 bases and J by 3 bases, with 9 bases left in between. The CDR3 reads CAWSVLSSYEQYF. The CDR3 DNA follows: TGTGCCTGGAGTGTACTCTCCAGCTACGAGCAGTACTTC.

This chain links TRBV12-3 or TRBV12-4 with TRBJ2-2, with TRBD1 matching over 8 bases. With V trimmed by 7 bases and J by 2 bases, 3 bases remained unmatched. There are 14 residues in the CDR3. Written as DNA, the CDR3 is TGTGCCAGCAAGGGACAGGTCAACACCGGGGAGCTGTTTTTT. Translating it yields CASKGQVNTGELFF.

This clonotype was detected only a few times. This chain uses TRBV20-1 with TRBJ2-5, with TRBD2 as a possible D gene (6 bases). Germline V lookup: CDR1 DFQATT, CDR2 SNEGSKA (reference sequence). V was pared by 1 base and J by 0 bases, with 12 bases between. The CDR3 extends over 15 amino acids. The CDR3 protein is CSARVRGFYQETQYF. CDR3 DNA: TGCAGTGCTAGAGTACGGGGGTTCTACCAAGAGACCCAGTACTTC.

This clonotype was found a few times. The rearrangement uses TRBV20-1 and TRBJ2-3, with D possibly TRBD2 on 7 matching bases. The CDR3 is made up of 15 amino acids. Germline V gives CDR1 DFQATT, CDR2 SNEGSKA (reference sequence). The germline V and J ends were trimmed by 6 bases and 0 bases, with 16 bases remaining between them. In DNA form, the CDR3 reads TGCAGTGCCACTCGGGCGGGGGCTAGCACAGATACGCAGTATTTT. Translating it yields CSATRAGASTDTQYF.

This clonotype showed up just a few times. The rearrangement joins TRBV29-1 to TRBJ1-2; a possible D gene is TRBD1 (5 bases). The CDR3 sequence is 11 residues long. The germline V gene has CDR1 SQVTM and CDR2 ANQGSEA. V gave up 6 bases and J gave up 7 bases, with 12 bases separating them. The CDR3 sequence is CSVQGTSGYTF. CDR3 bases: TGCAGCGTCCAAGGGACGAGTGGCTACACCTTC.

This clonotype was seen only a few times. The chain couples TRBV20-1 to TRBJ1-5; D unresolved. CDR1 is DFQATT and CDR2 is SNEGSKA in the germline V gene (reference sequence). V lost 1 base to trimming and J lost 1 base, with 8 bases between them. The CDR3 length is 14 residues. The CDR3 reads CSARVVGSNQPQHF. CDR3 DNA: TGCAGTGCTAGAGTAGTGGGGAGCAATCAGCCCCAGCATTTT.

This clonotype has just a few counts. This chain connects TRBV7-2 to TRBJ2-7; D remains ambiguous. CDR1 is SGHTA and CDR2 is FQGNSA in the germline V gene. The CDR3 length is 16 residues. Between the trimmed V and J ends, which lost 0 bases and 5 bases, there was a span of 17 bases. The CDR3 sequence is CASSLAYWQESNEQYF. CDR3 coding DNA: TGTGCCAGCAGCTTAGCTTATTGGCAGGAAAGTAACGAGCAGTACTTC.

The V call is TRBV7-9, the J call TRBJ1-1; the D gene is possibly TRBD1 (6 bases). Germline V gene sequence: CDR1 SEHNR, CDR2 FQNEAQ (reference sequence). Trimming cost V 4 bases and J 11 bases, with 14 bases left between them. The CDR3 contains 12 residues. The CDR3 bases are TGTGCCAGCAGCTCAATTACAGGGAGGGCTTTCTTT. This codes for CASSSITGRAFF.

The chain carries TRBV29-1 and TRBJ2-1, with TRBD2 matching over 7 bases. The CDR3 spans 11 residues. CDR1 and CDR2 (germline): SQVTM, ANQGSEA. V trimming: 7 bases; J trimming: 8 bases; junction bases outside the gene matches: 5. The CDR3 spells CSGREKDEQFF. The CDR3 DNA reads TGCAGCGGGCGGGAGAAAGATGAGCAGTTCTTC.

This rearrangement joins TRBV29-1 to TRBJ1-1; 8 nucleotides line up with TRBD1. Per germline, CDR1 SQVTM and CDR2 ANQGSEA. The CDR3 sequence is 13 residues long. Losses at the gene ends were 6 bases for V and 6 bases for J; bases not matched to a gene: 9. CDR3 nucleotide sequence: TGCAGCGTGAGGACAGGGTCGGAGGCTGAAGCTTTCTTT. It translates to CSVRTGSEAEAFF.

This clonotype was seen more than once but under ten times. V is TRBV24-1 and J is TRBJ2-3, with D unclear. This CDR3 is built from 16 residues. Germline-derived CDR1 and CDR2 are KGHDR and SFDVKD. Deletions cut 4 bases from V and 4 bases from J, with 17 bases between. The CDR3: CATSDLIPGPADTQYF. The CDR3 bases are TGTGCCACCAGTGACCTCATACCGGGCCCGGCAGATACGCAGTATTTT.

This sequence joins TRBV20-1 and TRBJ2-7, with TRBD1 as a possible D gene (5 bases). Trimming removed 3 bases from V and 3 bases from J, with 9 bases in between. Germline lookup yields CDR1 DFQATT and CDR2 SNEGSKA (reference sequence). The CDR3 has 12 residues. In nucleotides, the CDR3 is TGCAGTGCTAGCATACAGGACTACGAGCAGTACTTC. This encodes CSASIQDYEQYF.

This clonotype was detected a few times. The CDR3 region is CSVGLRDTEAFF. CDR3 nucleotides: TGCAGCGTCGGGCTCAGGGACACTGAAGCTTTCTTT. V usage is TRBV29-1 and J usage is TRBJ1-1; weak D call: TRBD1 (5 bases). From germline, CDR1 is SQVTM and CDR2 ANQGSEA. The CDR3 loop spans 12 amino acids. V lost 6 bases and J 3 bases, leaving 11 bases between the germline ends.

The chain employs TRBV15 and TRBJ2-1; 11 bases line up with TRBD2. CDR3 length: 14 residues. The germline CDR1 and CDR2 sequences are LNHNV and YYDKDF (reference sequence). Losses at the gene ends were 7 bases for V and 3 bases for J; bases not matched to a gene: 2. In DNA, the CDR3 is TGTGCCACCAAAACTAGCGGGAGCTACAATGAGCAGTTCTTC. As protein: CATKTSGSYNEQFF.

The rearrangement uses TRBV6-1 and TRBJ2-5; 8 positions match TRBD1. The J segment lost 5 bases and the V segment lost 5 bases, leaving 13 bases of the junction unmatched. The CDR3 is 16 amino acids. Germline CDR1 MNHNS, CDR2 SASEGT. DNA for the CDR3: TGTGCCAGCAGTCGGACAGGGAGTAGGATCGTGGAGACCCAGTACTTC. The encoded protein is CASSRTGSRIVETQYF.

The sample holds a few counts of this clonotype. The chain has TRBV10-3 and TRBJ2-3, with unresolved D. V was cut by 4 bases and J by 8 bases, with 13 bases left in between. The CDR3 loop spans 13 amino acids. Germline V gene sequence: CDR1 ENHRY, CDR2 SYGVKD. The DNA for the CDR3 is TGTGCCATCAGTGTTGACGGCTTAGGTACGCAGTATTTT. Its translation is CAISVDGLGTQYF.

This clonotype was observed a handful of times. The gene calls are TRBV6-1 and TRBJ2-1; 10 nucleotides align to TRBD1. The CDR3 spans 15 residues. Trimming removed 6 bases from V and 9 bases from J; junction bases left unmatched: 11. Germline V gene lookup returns CDR1 MNHNS and CDR2 SASEGT. The CDR3 is CASRRDRGLWGEQFF. The CDR3 nucleotides are TGTGCCAGCAGAAGAGACAGGGGGCTGTGGGGTGAGCAGTTCTTC.

In its sample, this clonotype was seen a few times. The J gene is TRBJ2-7, the V gene TRBV28; TRBD2 agrees at 11 bases. CDR3 size: 16 residues. The germline CDR1 and CDR2 sequences are MDHEN and SYDVKM. Trimming took 11 bases from V and 1 from J; bases not matched to a gene: 13. CDR3 sequence: CAAGTSGKKASYEQYF. The CDR3 coding sequence is TGTGCCGCCGGGACTAGCGGTAAAAAGGCTTCCTACGAGCAGTACTTC.

The rearrangement uses TRBV4-2 and TRBJ2-1; 8 nucleotides agree with TRBD1. The CDR3 is made up of 15 amino acids. V lost 2 bases, J lost 6 bases, and 6 bases stayed unmatched. Germline assignment: CDR1 LGHNA and CDR2 YNFKEQ. DNA of the CDR3: TGTGCCAGCAGCCAAACATCCGGACAGGGCAATGAGCAGTTCTTC. It encodes CASSQTSGQGNEQFF.